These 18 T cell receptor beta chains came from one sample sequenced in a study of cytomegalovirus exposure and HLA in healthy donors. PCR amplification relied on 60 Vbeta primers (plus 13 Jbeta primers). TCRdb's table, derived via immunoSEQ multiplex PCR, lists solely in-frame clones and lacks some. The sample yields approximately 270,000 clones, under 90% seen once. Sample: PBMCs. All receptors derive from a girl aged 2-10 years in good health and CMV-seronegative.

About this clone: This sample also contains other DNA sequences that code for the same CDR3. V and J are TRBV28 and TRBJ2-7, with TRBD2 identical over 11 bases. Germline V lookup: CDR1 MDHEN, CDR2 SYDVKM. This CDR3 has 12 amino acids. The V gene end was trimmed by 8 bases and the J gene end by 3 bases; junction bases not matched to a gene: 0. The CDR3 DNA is TGTGCCAGCGGGACTAGCGGCTACGAGCAGTACTTC. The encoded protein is CASGTSGYEQYF.

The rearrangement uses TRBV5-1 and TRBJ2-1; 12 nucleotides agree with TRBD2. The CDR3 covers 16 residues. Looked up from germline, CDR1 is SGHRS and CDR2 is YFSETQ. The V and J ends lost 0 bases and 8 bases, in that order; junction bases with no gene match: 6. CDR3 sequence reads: CASSLGLAGVEDEQFF. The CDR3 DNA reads TGCGCCAGCAGCTTGGGACTAGCGGGAGTTGAGGATGAGCAGTTCTTC.

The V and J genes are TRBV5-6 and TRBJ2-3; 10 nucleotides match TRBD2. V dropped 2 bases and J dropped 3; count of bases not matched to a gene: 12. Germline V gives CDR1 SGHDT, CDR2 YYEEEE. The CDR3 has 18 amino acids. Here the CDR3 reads CASSFVAGGLSLTDTQYF. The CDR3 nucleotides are TGTGCCAGCAGCTTCGTAGCGGGGGGATTGTCGCTAACAGATACGCAGTATTTT. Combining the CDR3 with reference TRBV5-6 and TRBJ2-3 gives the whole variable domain DAGVTQSPTHLIKTRGQQVTLRCSPKSGHDTVSWYQQALGQGPQFIFQYYEEEERQRGNFPDRFSGHQFPNYSSELNVNALLLGDSALYLCASSFVAGGLSLTDTQYFGPGTRLTVL.

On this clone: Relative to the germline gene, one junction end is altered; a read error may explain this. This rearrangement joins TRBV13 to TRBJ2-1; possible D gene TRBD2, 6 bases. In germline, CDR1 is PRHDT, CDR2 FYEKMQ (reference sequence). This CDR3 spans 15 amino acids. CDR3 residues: CATLPGPLSGDSGIF. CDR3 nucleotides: TGTGCCACCCTCCCGGGACCCTTATCGGGGGACTCTGGGATCTTC. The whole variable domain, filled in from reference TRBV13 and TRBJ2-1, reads AAGVIQSPRHLIKEKRETATLKCYPIPRHDTVYWYQQGPGQDPQFLISFYEKMQSDKGSIPDRFSAQQFSDYHSELNMSSLELGDSALYFCATLPGPLSGDSGIFGPGTRLTVL.

The chain's CDR3 is CASGPADGGPGANVLTF. The CDR3, as DNA: TGTGCTAGTGGCCCCGCGGACGGGGGTCCTGGGGCCAACGTCCTGACTTTC. V usage is TRBV12-5 and J usage is TRBJ2-6; weak D call: TRBD2 (6 bases). Germline V gene sequence: CDR1 LGHNT, CDR2 FRNRAP. The CDR3 runs to 17 residues. V was trimmed by 6 bases and J by 2 bases, leaving 17 bases between them. The full variable domain, in which reference TRBV12-5 and TRBJ2-6 provide the parts outside the CDR3, is DARVTQTPRHKVTEMGQEVTMRCQPILGHNTVFWYRQTMMQGLELLAYFRNRAPLDDSGMPKDRFSAEMPDATLATLKIQPSEPRDSAVYFCASGPADGGPGANVLTFGAGSRLTVL.

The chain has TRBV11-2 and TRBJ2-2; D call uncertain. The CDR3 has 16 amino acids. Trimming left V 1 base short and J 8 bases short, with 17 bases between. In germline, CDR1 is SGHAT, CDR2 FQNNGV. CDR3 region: CASSLVSATHVGELFF. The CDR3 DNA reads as TGTGCCAGCAGCTTAGTCTCCGCGACACACGTTGGGGAGCTGTTTTTT. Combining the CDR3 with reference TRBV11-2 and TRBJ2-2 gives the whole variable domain EAGVAQSPRYKIIEKRQSVAFWCNPISGHATLYWYQQILGQGPKLLIQFQNNGVVDDSQLPKDRFSAERLKGVDSTLKIQPAKLEDSAVYLCASSLVSATHVGELFFGEGSRLTVL.

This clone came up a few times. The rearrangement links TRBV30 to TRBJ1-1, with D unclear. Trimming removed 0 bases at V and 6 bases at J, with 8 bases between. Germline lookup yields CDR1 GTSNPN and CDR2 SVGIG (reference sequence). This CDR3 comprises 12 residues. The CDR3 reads CAWSVQHPEAFF. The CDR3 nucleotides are TGTGCCTGGAGTGTACAACACCCTGAAGCTTTCTTT.

CDR3 coding DNA: TGTGCCAGCAGCACACAGGGATCGGATAATTCACCCCTCCACTTT. Residues: CASSTQGSDNSPLHF. The chain has TRBV9 and TRBJ1-6; D is possibly TRBD1 (6 bases). Trimming removed 4 bases at V and 5 bases at J, with 13 bases between. The CDR3 length is 15 residues. Looked up from germline, CDR1 is SGDLS and CDR2 is YYNGEE.

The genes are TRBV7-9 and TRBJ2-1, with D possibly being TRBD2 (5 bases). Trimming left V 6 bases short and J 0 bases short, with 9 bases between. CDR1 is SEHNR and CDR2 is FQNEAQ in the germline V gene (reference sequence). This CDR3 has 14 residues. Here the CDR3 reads CASSSAASYNEQFF. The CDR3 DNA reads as TGTGCCAGCAGTAGCGCTGCCTCCTACAATGAGCAGTTCTTC.

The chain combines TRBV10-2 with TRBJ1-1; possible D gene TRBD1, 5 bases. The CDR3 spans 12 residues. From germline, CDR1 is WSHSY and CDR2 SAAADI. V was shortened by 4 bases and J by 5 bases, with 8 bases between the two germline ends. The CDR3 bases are TGCGCCAGCAGTGGGACATTGACTGAAGCTTTCTTT. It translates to CASSGTLTEAFF.

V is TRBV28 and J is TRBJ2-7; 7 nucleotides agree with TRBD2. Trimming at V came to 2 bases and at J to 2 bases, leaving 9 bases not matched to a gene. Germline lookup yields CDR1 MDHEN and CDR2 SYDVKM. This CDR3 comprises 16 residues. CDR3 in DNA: TGTGCCAGCAGTTTACCCTACTGGGAGGGACCCTACGAGCAGTACTTC. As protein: CASSLPYWEGPYEQYF.

CDR3 nucleotides: TGTGCCAGTAGTGCCGGGACAGGGTATCAACAGCCCCAGCATTTT. Translated, it gives CASSAGTGYQQPQHF. This sequence joins TRBV19 and TRBJ1-5; TRBD1 aligns across 9 bases. Unmatched junction bases numbered 9, after V lost 5 bases and J lost 7 bases. CDR3 length: 15 residues. The germline gives CDR1 LNHDA, CDR2 SQIVND (reference sequence). The entire variable domain, with the rest obtained from reference TRBV19 and TRBJ1-5, is as follows: DGGITQSPKYLFRKEGQNVTLSCEQNLNHDAMYWYRQDPGQGLRLIYYSQIVNDFQKGDIAEGYSVSREKKESFPLTVTSAQKNPTAFYLCASSAGTGYQQPQHFGDGTRLSIL.

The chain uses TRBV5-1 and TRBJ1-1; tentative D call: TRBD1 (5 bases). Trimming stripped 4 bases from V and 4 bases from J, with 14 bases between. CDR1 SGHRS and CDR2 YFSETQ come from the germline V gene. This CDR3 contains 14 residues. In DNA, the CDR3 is TGCGCCAGCAGCGGGGGAGGACGGGGCACTGAAGCTTTCTTT. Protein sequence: CASSGGGRGTEAFF.

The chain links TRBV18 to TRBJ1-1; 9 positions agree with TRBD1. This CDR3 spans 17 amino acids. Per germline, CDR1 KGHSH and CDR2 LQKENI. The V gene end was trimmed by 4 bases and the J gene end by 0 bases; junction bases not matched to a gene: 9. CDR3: CASSQGQGLFMNTEAFF. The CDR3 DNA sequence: TGTGCCAGCTCACAGGGACAGGGCCTTTTCATGAACACTGAAGCTTTCTTT. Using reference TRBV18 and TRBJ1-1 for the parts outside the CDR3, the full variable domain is NAGVMQNPRHLVRRRGQEARLRCSPMKGHSHVYWYRQLPEEGLKFMVYLQKENIIDESGMPKERFSAEFPKEGPSILRIQQVVRGDSAAYFCASSQGQGLFMNTEAFFGQGTRLTVV.

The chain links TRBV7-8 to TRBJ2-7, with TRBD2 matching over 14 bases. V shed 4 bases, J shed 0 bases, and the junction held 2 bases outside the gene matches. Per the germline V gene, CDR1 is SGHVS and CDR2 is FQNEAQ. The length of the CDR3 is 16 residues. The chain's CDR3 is CASSSGTSGSSYEQYF. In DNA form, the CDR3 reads TGTGCCAGCAGCTCCGGGACTAGCGGGAGCTCCTACGAGCAGTACTTC.

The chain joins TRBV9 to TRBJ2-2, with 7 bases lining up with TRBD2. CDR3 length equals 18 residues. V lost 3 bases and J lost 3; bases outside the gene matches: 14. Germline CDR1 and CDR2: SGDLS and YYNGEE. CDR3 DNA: TGTGCCAGCAGCGAGCCGCGGGGGTGGGCTTTTCACACCGGGGAGCTGTTTTTT. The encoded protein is CASSEPRGWAFHTGELFF.

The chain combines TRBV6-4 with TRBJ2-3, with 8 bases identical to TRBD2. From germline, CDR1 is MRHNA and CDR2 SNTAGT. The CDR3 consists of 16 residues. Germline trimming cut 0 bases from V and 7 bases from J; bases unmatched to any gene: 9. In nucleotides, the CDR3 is TGTGCCAGCAGTGACTCGATGCGGGGGGCGCCCAATACGCAGTATTTT. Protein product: CASSDSMRGAPNTQYF.

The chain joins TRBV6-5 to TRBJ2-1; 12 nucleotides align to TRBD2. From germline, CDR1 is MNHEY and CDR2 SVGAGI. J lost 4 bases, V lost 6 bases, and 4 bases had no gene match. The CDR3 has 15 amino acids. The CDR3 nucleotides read TGTGCCAGCAGCTCCCTAGCGGGGGGGTACAATGAGCAGTTCTTC. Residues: CASSSLAGGYNEQFF.